The TCR beta chain under discussion was sequenced for a study of cytomegalovirus exposure and HLA in healthy donors. Study as a whole: Around 80 million unique TCRs from HLA-typed donors were held in an early data release.

Germline CDR1 reads SEHNR; CDR2 reads FQNEAQ (reference sequence). The ends were cut back, 5 bases at V and 8 bases at J, with 7 bases in the middle. This CDR3 spans 11 amino acids. The PCR had 60 Vbeta and 13 Jbeta primers. Sequencing used immunoSEQ multiplex PCR; TCRdb keeps in-frame clones, though not all of them. Of roughly 100,000 clones detected, roughly 82% appear once; the ten largest clones hold less than 11%. This receptor was identified in a man aged 45 to 65 in good health and CMV-seronegative. The sequenced sample consisted of PBMCs. The chain uses TRBV7-9 and TRBJ2-1; the D is unclear. CDR3 sequence reads: CASSRIDEQFF. CDR3 nucleotides: TGTGCCAGCAGCCGTATCGATGAGCAGTTCTTC.